This T cell receptor (beta chain) was sequenced in a study of cytomegalovirus exposure and HLA in healthy donors. There are 14 residues in the CDR3. Between the trimmed V and J ends, which lost 5 bases and 1 base, there was a span of 11 bases. Germline values: CDR1 SEHNR, CDR2 FQNEAQ (reference sequence). The PCR made use of 60 Vbeta and 13 Jbeta primers. Sequencing used immunoSEQ multiplex PCR; TCRdb keeps in-frame clones, though not all of them. The sample has approximately 190,000 clones, about four fifths seen once. Study results and caveats: Data from an earlier analysis indicated that most TCR beta V segments were productive either about 87% or about 30% of the time.

As for this clone: Its cognate antigen is unknown.

This chain connects TRBV7-9 to TRBJ2-5, with D maybe TRBD2 (5 bases). Specimen: PBMCs. The receptor's source is a man aged 40-49 years in good health and CMV-seropositive. This CDR3 is CASSLGLAQETQYF. Here the CDR3 DNA reads TGTGCCAGCAGCCTCGGACTCGCCCAAGAGACCCAGTACTTC.